These T cell receptor beta chains were read from a single sample in a study of blood T cell repertoires in COVID-19. Libraries were prepared by immunoSEQ multiplex PCR; TCRdb keeps only in-frame clonotypes and omits some of them. The sample comprises about 200,000 clones, about 81% of which are singletons, and roughly 8.2% rests with the top ten. The sample taken for sequencing was peripheral blood. The receptors were gathered from a woman older than 75 with COVID-19, enrolled during active disease. The CDR3 runs from the conserved cysteine through the conserved F or W. The D gene is left open where the match is weak. Clone size is shown for a subset of rows, as once, few, many or a class of expanded clone.

clone_size: -; v_call: TRBV28; d_call: TRBD1; j_call: TRBJ1-2; cdr3_nt: TGTGCCAGCAAACTCCACCAAGGGGGCGGGGGCTACACCTTC; cdr3_aa: CASKLHQGGGGYTF
clone_size: -; v_call: TRBV30; d_call: -; j_call: TRBJ1-6; cdr3_nt: TGTGCCTCCAGGGTCTATAATTCACCCCTCCACTTT; cdr3_aa: CASRVYNSPLHF
clone_size: -; v_call: TRBV29-1; d_call: -; j_call: TRBJ1-2; cdr3_nt: TGCAGCGTTGAAAAGGGGGGGGACTATGGCTACACCTTC; cdr3_aa: CSVEKGGDYGYTF
clone_size: -; v_call: TRBV2; d_call: -; j_call: TRBJ2-3; cdr3_nt: TGTGCCATCCCGGTTGTGTCCACAGATACGCAGTATTTT; cdr3_aa: CAIPVVSTDTQYF
clone_size: -; v_call: TRBV5-1; d_call: TRBD1; j_call: TRBJ1-6; cdr3_nt: TGCGCCAGCAGCCCCGGGACAGGGGGTTCTGTCCATAATTCACCCCTCCACTTT; cdr3_aa: CASSPGTGGSVHNSPLHF
clone_size: -; v_call: TRBV6-5; d_call: -; j_call: TRBJ1-5; cdr3_nt: TGTGCCAGCACTCACGGGGGAGGCACCGATCAGCCCCAGCATTTT; cdr3_aa: CASTHGGGTDQPQHF
clone_size: once; v_call: TRBV28; d_call: TRBD1; j_call: TRBJ1-5; cdr3_nt: TGTGCCAGCAGTACAGGGGGCTATCAGCCCCAGCATTTT; cdr3_aa: CASSTGGYQPQHF
clone_size: -; v_call: TRBV24-1; d_call: TRBD1; j_call: TRBJ1-2; cdr3_nt: TGTGCCACCAGTGATGCGGGGACAGGCGGATATGGCTACACCTTC; cdr3_aa: CATSDAGTGGYGYTF
clone_size: -; v_call: TRBV11-2; d_call: TRBD1; j_call: TRBJ1-6; cdr3_nt: TGTGCCAGCAGCTCCGGACAGGGGGTTTCACCCCTCCACTTT; cdr3_aa: CASSSGQGVSPLHF
clone_size: -; v_call: TRBV28; d_call: TRBD1; j_call: TRBJ1-5; cdr3_nt: TGTGCCAGCAGTTCCGGGACAGGGATTTATCAGCCCCAGCATTTT; cdr3_aa: CASSSGTGIYQPQHF
clone_size: few; v_call: TRBV3-1/TRBV3-2; d_call: TRBD1; j_call: TRBJ1-1; cdr3_nt: TGTGCCAGCAGCCCCCTTTCAGGGGGGGAAGCTTTCTTT; cdr3_aa: CASSPLSGGEAFF
clone_size: -; v_call: TRBV28; d_call: -; j_call: TRBJ2-1; cdr3_nt: TGTGCCTCCCCTGGGGGGAGGACTTACAATGAGCAGTTCTTC; cdr3_aa: CASPGGRTYNEQFF
clone_size: -; v_call: TRBV28; d_call: -; j_call: TRBJ1-6; cdr3_nt: TGTGCCAGCTCCAGAATCGGGGGAAGTAATTCACCCCTCCACTTT; cdr3_aa: CASSRIGGSNSPLHF
clone_size: -; v_call: TRBV18; d_call: -; j_call: TRBJ1-5; cdr3_nt: TGTGCCAGCTCACGGTCGGAGAAAGATCAGCCCCAGCATTTT; cdr3_aa: CASSRSEKDQPQHF
clone_size: -; v_call: TRBV27; d_call: -; j_call: TRBJ1-4; cdr3_nt: TGTGCCAGCAGTCTTATGGGAAGGGGTGCAACTAATGAAAAACTGTTTTTT; cdr3_aa: CASSLMGRGATNEKLFF
clone_size: -; v_call: TRBV27; d_call: TRBD1; j_call: TRBJ1-5; cdr3_nt: TGTGCCAGCAGTCGGACAGGGGGCTTGGAGGCCCAGCATTTT; cdr3_aa: CASSRTGGLEAQHF
clone_size: -; v_call: TRBV7-2; d_call: -; j_call: TRBJ1-3; cdr3_nt: TGTGCCAGCAGCTTAGATTACTCTGGAAACACCATATATTTT; cdr3_aa: CASSLDYSGNTIYF
clone_size: -; v_call: TRBV6-2/TRBV6-3; d_call: -; j_call: TRBJ2-3; cdr3_nt: TGTGCCAGCAGTTACCCGGAGCGAGACACAGATACGCAGTATTTT; cdr3_aa: CASSYPERDTDTQYF
clone_size: -; v_call: TRBV5-1; d_call: TRBD1; j_call: TRBJ2-7; cdr3_nt: TGCGCCAGCAGTCATCGACAGGGCGCCTACGAGCAGTACTTC; cdr3_aa: CASSHRQGAYEQYF
clone_size: once; v_call: TRBV30; d_call: TRBD1; j_call: TRBJ1-6; cdr3_nt: TGTGCCTGGATCTCTCCGGGACAGGGGCCCACCCTCCACTTT; cdr3_aa: CAWISPGQGPTLHF
clone_size: -; v_call: TRBV24-1; d_call: TRBD1; j_call: TRBJ2-5; cdr3_nt: TGTGCCACCAGTGATTGGACAGGTAGTCGGGAGACCCAGTACTTC; cdr3_aa: CATSDWTGSRETQYF
clone_size: -; v_call: TRBV19; d_call: TRBD1; j_call: TRBJ1-1; cdr3_nt: TGTGCCAGTACCGTTACAGGGGCAGCTTACACTGAAGCTTTCTTT; cdr3_aa: CASTVTGAAYTEAFF
clone_size: -; v_call: TRBV11-3; d_call: -; j_call: TRBJ2-1; cdr3_nt: TGTGCCAGCAGCTTAAATACCAGGGGAGTCTACAATGAGCAGTTCTTC; cdr3_aa: CASSLNTRGVYNEQFF
clone_size: -; v_call: TRBV7-2; d_call: TRBD2; j_call: TRBJ2-1; cdr3_nt: TGTGCCAGCAGCTTAGCGCTGCAGACTAGCCGCAATGAGCAGTTCTTC; cdr3_aa: CASSLALQTSRNEQFF
clone_size: -; v_call: TRBV5-4; d_call: TRBD1; j_call: TRBJ2-7; cdr3_nt: TGTGCCAGCAGCCCAAAGGGACAGGGAGAGTACGAGCAGTACTTC; cdr3_aa: CASSPKGQGEYEQYF
clone_size: once; v_call: TRBV7-9; d_call: -; j_call: TRBJ1-3; cdr3_nt: TGTGCCAGCAGACAGCAGGGAACTGGAAACACCATATATTTT; cdr3_aa: CASRQQGTGNTIYF
clone_size: -; v_call: TRBV10-3; d_call: TRBD1; j_call: TRBJ1-5; cdr3_nt: TGTGCCATCAGAGAGGACAGGGATCAGCCCCAGCATTTT; cdr3_aa: CAIREDRDQPQHF
clone_size: -; v_call: TRBV18; d_call: -; j_call: TRBJ2-5; cdr3_nt: TGTGCCAGCTCACCAAGGAAACTACGCACTGAGGAGACCCAGTACTTC; cdr3_aa: CASSPRKLRTEETQYF
clone_size: -; v_call: TRBV19; d_call: -; j_call: TRBJ2-2; cdr3_nt: TGTGCCAGTAGGTTACAGGGGAACACCGGGGAGCTGTTTTTT; cdr3_aa: CASRLQGNTGELFF
clone_size: -; v_call: TRBV5-1; d_call: -; j_call: TRBJ2-1; cdr3_nt: TGCGCCAGCAGCCCTAGGAGGGAGAACGACCATGAGCAGTTCTTC; cdr3_aa: CASSPRRENDHEQFF
clone_size: -; v_call: TRBV19; d_call: -; j_call: TRBJ1-2; cdr3_nt: TGTGCCAGTTTTCCGGGTAGTGGTGGCTACACCTTC; cdr3_aa: CASFPGSGGYTF
clone_size: -; v_call: TRBV4-1; d_call: -; j_call: TRBJ1-1; cdr3_nt: TGCGCCAGCAGCCAAGAAGCATCCTCAAACACTGAAGCTTTCTTT; cdr3_aa: CASSQEASSNTEAFF
clone_size: once; v_call: TRBV5-8; d_call: -; j_call: TRBJ1-5; cdr3_nt: TGTGCCAGCAGCAGACAGTCCCTAGGGGAACAGCCCCAGCATTTT; cdr3_aa: CASSRQSLGEQPQHF
clone_size: once; v_call: TRBV7-9; d_call: -; j_call: TRBJ2-5; cdr3_nt: TGTGCCAGCAGCCACTCGGTTAGCTCAGAGACCCAGTACTTC; cdr3_aa: CASSHSVSSETQYF
clone_size: -; v_call: TRBV30; d_call: -; j_call: TRBJ2-3; cdr3_nt: TGTGCCTGCCTAAATGGTCCCGGGAGCACAGATACGCAGTATTTT; cdr3_aa: CACLNGPGSTDTQYF
clone_size: -; v_call: TRBV5-4; d_call: TRBD2; j_call: TRBJ2-3; cdr3_nt: TGTGCCAGCAGCGTTCCGGGACTAGGGGGAGATACGCAGTATTTT; cdr3_aa: CASSVPGLGGDTQYF
clone_size: -; v_call: TRBV6-5; d_call: TRBD2; j_call: TRBJ2-1; cdr3_nt: TGTGCCAGCAGCCTTAGCGGGAGCTCCTACAATGAGCAGTTCTTC; cdr3_aa: CASSLSGSSYNEQFF
clone_size: -; v_call: TRBV19; d_call: TRBD2; j_call: TRBJ2-7; cdr3_nt: TGTGCCAGTAGTATGGTAGCGGGAGGGCGTAAGTACTTC; cdr3_aa: CASSMVAGGRKYF
clone_size: once; v_call: TRBV5-6; d_call: TRBD2; j_call: TRBJ2-1; cdr3_nt: TGTGCCAGCAGGTCCCTAGCGGGAGGGCCCAGGAATGAGCAGTTCTTC; cdr3_aa: CASRSLAGGPRNEQFF
clone_size: -; v_call: TRBV28; d_call: TRBD2; j_call: TRBJ2-7; cdr3_nt: TGTGCCAGCACCGCATCACTAGCGGGAACCTACGAGCAGTACTTC; cdr3_aa: CASTASLAGTYEQYF
clone_size: -; v_call: TRBV6-1; d_call: -; j_call: TRBJ2-6; cdr3_nt: TGTGCCAGCAGTGAAAGGAGGGCTGGGGCCAACGTCCTGACTTTC; cdr3_aa: CASSERRAGANVLTF
clone_size: -; v_call: TRBV27; d_call: -; j_call: TRBJ1-1; cdr3_nt: TGTGCCAGCAGTTTCCACGGGAACACTGAAGCTTTCTTT; cdr3_aa: CASSFHGNTEAFF
clone_size: -; v_call: TRBV15; d_call: TRBD1; j_call: TRBJ1-2; cdr3_nt: TGTGCCACCAGCAGAGGAGGGACAGGGTCGACCGGCTATGGCTACACCTTC; cdr3_aa: CATSRGGTGSTGYGYTF
clone_size: -; v_call: TRBV28; d_call: -; j_call: TRBJ1-2; cdr3_nt: TGTGCCAGCAGTATACAGAGCTATGGCTACACCTTC; cdr3_aa: CASSIQSYGYTF
clone_size: few; v_call: TRBV6-5; d_call: -; j_call: TRBJ1-6; cdr3_nt: TGTGCCAGTAAACTACAACAATATAATTCACCCCTCCACTTT; cdr3_aa: CASKLQQYNSPLHF
clone_size: -; v_call: TRBV29-1; d_call: TRBD2; j_call: TRBJ2-1; cdr3_nt: TGCAGCGCACGTAGTCTAGCGGGGGGTTACAATGAGCAGTTCTTC; cdr3_aa: CSARSLAGGYNEQFF
clone_size: -; v_call: TRBV5-1; d_call: TRBD2; j_call: TRBJ2-1; cdr3_nt: TGCGCCAGCAGTAAGAGCGGGAGGTCCGTTAATGAGCAGTTCTTC; cdr3_aa: CASSKSGRSVNEQFF
clone_size: -; v_call: TRBV30; d_call: TRBD2; j_call: TRBJ2-1; cdr3_nt: TGTGCCTGGGGAAGGGGAGGGGCCCTAAGTGAGCAGTTCTTC; cdr3_aa: CAWGRGGALSEQFF
clone_size: -; v_call: TRBV9; d_call: TRBD1; j_call: TRBJ1-2; cdr3_nt: TGTGCCAGCAGCGTAGGAGACAGGGGGGGATATGGCTACACCTTC; cdr3_aa: CASSVGDRGGYGYTF
clone_size: -; v_call: TRBV7-8; d_call: -; j_call: TRBJ1-1; cdr3_nt: TGTGCCAGCAGCTCGACAGTACCCGTCACTGAAGCTTTCTTT; cdr3_aa: CASSSTVPVTEAFF
clone_size: -; v_call: TRBV7-2; d_call: -; j_call: TRBJ1-6; cdr3_nt: TGTGCCGGGAGCGTTGGATCCTATAATTCACCCCTCCACTTT; cdr3_aa: CAGSVGSYNSPLHF
clone_size: -; v_call: TRBV5-4; d_call: TRBD1; j_call: TRBJ1-6; cdr3_nt: TGTGCCAGCAGCTTCTCGGGACAGTATAATTCACCCCTCCACTTT; cdr3_aa: CASSFSGQYNSPLHF
clone_size: -; v_call: TRBV7-9; d_call: -; j_call: TRBJ2-1; cdr3_nt: TGTGCCAGCAGGCTTAACAGGGTAATGGGTAACAATGAGCAGTTCTTC; cdr3_aa: CASRLNRVMGNNEQFF
clone_size: -; v_call: TRBV19; d_call: -; j_call: TRBJ2-1; cdr3_nt: TGTGCCAGTAGTCCTCTAGGAGGGGTAAGCTCCTACAATGAGCAGTTCTTC; cdr3_aa: CASSPLGGVSSYNEQFF
clone_size: -; v_call: TRBV27; d_call: -; j_call: TRBJ1-5; cdr3_nt: TGTGCCAGCAGTTTATCCTATAGCAATCAGCCCCAGCATTTT; cdr3_aa: CASSLSYSNQPQHF
clone_size: few; v_call: TRBV30; d_call: TRBD1; j_call: TRBJ2-2; cdr3_nt: TGTGCCTGGAGGAGAAAGGGGGCTGACACCGGGGAGCTGTTTTTT; cdr3_aa: CAWRRKGADTGELFF
clone_size: -; v_call: TRBV4-1; d_call: -; j_call: TRBJ1-1; cdr3_nt: TGCGCCAGCAGCCCACAGGGACCGGGGACTGAAGCTTTCTTT; cdr3_aa: CASSPQGPGTEAFF
clone_size: -; v_call: TRBV6-5; d_call: -; j_call: TRBJ1-1; cdr3_nt: TGTGCCGCTGGCCAGGAAGGGAACACTGAAGCTTTCTTT; cdr3_aa: CAAGQEGNTEAFF
clone_size: -; v_call: TRBV5-6; d_call: TRBD1; j_call: TRBJ1-3; cdr3_nt: TGTGCCAGCAGCCCTGTAGGGACAGGGGGCACCTCTGGAAACACCATATATTTT; cdr3_aa: CASSPVGTGGTSGNTIYF